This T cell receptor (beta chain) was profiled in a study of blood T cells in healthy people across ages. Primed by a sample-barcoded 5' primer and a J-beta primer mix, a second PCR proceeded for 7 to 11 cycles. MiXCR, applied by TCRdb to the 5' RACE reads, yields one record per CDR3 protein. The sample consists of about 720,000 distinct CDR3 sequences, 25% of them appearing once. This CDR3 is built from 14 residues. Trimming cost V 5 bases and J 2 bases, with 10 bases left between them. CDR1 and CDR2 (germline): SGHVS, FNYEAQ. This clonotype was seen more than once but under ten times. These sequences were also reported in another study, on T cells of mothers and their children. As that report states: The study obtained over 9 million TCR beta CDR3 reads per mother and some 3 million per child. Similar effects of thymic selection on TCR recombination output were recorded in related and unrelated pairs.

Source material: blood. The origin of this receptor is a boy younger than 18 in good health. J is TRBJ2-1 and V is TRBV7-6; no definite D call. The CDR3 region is CASSPGFPYNEQFF. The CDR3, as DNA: TGTGCCAGCAGCCCCGGGTTCCCCTACAATGAGCAGTTCTTC.